These 24 T cell receptor beta chains came from one sample sequenced in a study of control samples from healthy donors and cancer patients. Profiled with immunoSEQ multiplex PCR; TCRdb holds only in-frame clones, not every one. The sample contains around 100,000 clones, 87% of which appear only once. The sequenced sample was blood. The receptor source for this set is a woman aged 45-65 years in good health.

V gene TRBV13 combines with J gene TRBJ1-2, with a tentative D call TRBD1 (5 bases). Germline V CDR1 and CDR2: PRHDT, FYEKMQ (reference sequence). With 5 bases removed from V and 8 bases from J, the gap between germline ends came to 18 bases. The CDR3 sequence is 14 residues long. The CDR3 DNA follows: TGTGCCAGCAGCCCAGCGACAGACTCTTACGGCTACACCTTC. It translates to CASSPATDSYGYTF. The full variable domain, in which reference TRBV13 and TRBJ1-2 provide the parts outside the CDR3, is AAGVIQSPRHLIKEKRETATLKCYPIPRHDTVYWYQQGPGQDPQFLISFYEKMQSDKGSIPDRFSAQQFSDYHSELNMSSLELGDSALYFCASSPATDSYGYTFGSGTRLTVV.

In DNA form, the CDR3 reads TGCAGCACTGGGACTAGCGGGATCATCTTCAATGAGCAGTTCTTC. Its protein is CSTGTSGIIFNEQFF. The genes are TRBV29-1 and TRBJ2-1, with TRBD2 matching 13 bases. The germline gives CDR1 SQVTM, CDR2 ANQGSEA. The CDR3 totals 15 residues. J was trimmed by 6 bases and V by 8 bases; bases with no gene match: 10.

Written as DNA, the CDR3 is TGTGCCAGCAGCCCCGGACAGGCCTCTAATGAAAAACTGTTTTTT. Amino acids: CASSPGQASNEKLFF. The V call is TRBV5-4, the J call TRBJ1-4; 7 bases are shared with TRBD1. The CDR3 is made up of 15 amino acids. CDR1 SGHNT and CDR2 YYREEE come from the germline V gene (reference sequence). V was pared by 4 bases and J by 3 bases, with 6 bases of the junction left unmatched.

V gene TRBV5-1 combines with J gene TRBJ1-6; D not certain. The CDR3 sequence is 15 residues long. Deletions cut 4 bases from V and 0 bases from J, with 8 bases between. Germline V CDR1 and CDR2: SGHRS, YFSETQ. The CDR3 loop reads CASSPSGSYNSPLHF. The DNA of the CDR3 is TGCGCCAGCAGCCCCTCCGGCTCCTATAATTCACCCCTCCACTTT.

This sequence joins TRBV18 and TRBJ1-5; D is ambiguous. CDR1 and CDR2 from the germline V gene are KGHSH and LQKENI. V lost 0 bases and J 7 bases, leaving 7 bases between the germline ends. The CDR3 is made up of 13 amino acids. CDR3 coding DNA: TGTGCCAGCTCACCACCAGGCGGGCAGCCCCAGCATTTT. Protein product: CASSPPGGQPQHF.

This chain links TRBV6-5 with TRBJ1-5; D not certain. This CDR3 region has 15 residues. Deletions cut 7 bases from V and 4 bases from J, with 17 bases between. Germline CDR1 is MNHEY and CDR2 is SVGAGI. CDR3 region: CASTPGGPVNQPQHF. The CDR3 DNA sequence: TGTGCCAGCACCCCCGGTGGGCCCGTTAATCAGCCCCAGCATTTT.

V usage is TRBV7-3 and J usage is TRBJ1-2; 7 bases line up with TRBD1. The trim removed 3 bases at V and 5 bases at J, leaving 3 bases unmatched. Germline lookup yields CDR1 SGHTA and CDR2 FQGTGA. CDR3 size: 13 residues. The CDR3 spells CASSLPGQYGYTF. Here the CDR3 DNA reads TGTGCCAGCAGCTTGCCGGGACAGTATGGCTACACCTTC.

The chain links TRBV10-2 to TRBJ2-7; 7 bases agree with TRBD1. Germline V gene sequence: CDR1 WSHSY, CDR2 SAAADI. V lost 7 bases to trimming and J lost 0 bases; unmatched junction nucleotides: 3. The CDR3 is made up of 13 amino acids. CDR3 loop: CASMGQSSYEQYF. The CDR3 nucleotides read TGCGCCAGCATGGGACAGAGCTCCTACGAGCAGTACTTC.

This clone was observed a handful of times. This chain links TRBV19 with TRBJ2-7; no clear D gene. Germline V gives CDR1 LNHDA, CDR2 SQIVND (reference sequence). CDR3 length: 12 amino acids. The ends were cut back, 5 bases at V and 6 bases at J, with 11 bases in the middle. The CDR3 protein is CASSPPSGEQYV. The CDR3 DNA is TGTGCCAGTAGTCCCCCGTCGGGCGAGCAGTACGTC.

The chain is built from TRBV3-1 (or the pseudogene TRBV3-2) and TRBJ2-3; 8 bases are shared with TRBD2. The CDR3 loop spans 16 amino acids. CDR1 and CDR2 from the germline V gene are LGHDT and YNNKEL (reference sequence). The junction had 6 bases not matched to a gene; V was cut back by 4 bases and J by 0 bases. In DNA, the CDR3 is TGTGCCAGCAGCCCTGGAGCGGGGGTTAGCACAGATACGCAGTATTTT. Amino acid sequence: CASSPGAGVSTDTQYF.

The chain links TRBV30 to TRBJ2-3; unclear D gene. This CDR3 is 13 amino acids long. Germline lookup yields CDR1 GTSNPN and CDR2 SVGIG (reference sequence). V was shortened by 4 bases and J by 0 bases, with 8 bases between the two germline ends. CDR3 sequence (DNA): TGTGCCTGGACCTCACAGAGCACAGATACGCAGTATTTT. Protein product: CAWTSQSTDTQYF.

The rearrangement uses TRBV4-2 and TRBJ2-7; 8 nucleotides align to TRBD2. Trimming cost V 0 bases and J 2 bases; bases outside gene matches: 3. The CDR3 length is 15 residues. Per germline, CDR1 LGHNA and CDR2 YNFKEQ. The CDR3 is CASSQESGGPYEQYF. The CDR3 nucleotides are TGTGCCAGCAGCCAAGAGAGCGGGGGACCCTACGAGCAGTACTTC.

On this clone: Other DNA sequences from this sample encode an identical CDR3 as well. The chain has TRBV4-3 and TRBJ2-1; 9 bases agree with TRBD1. The CDR3 sequence is 17 residues long. Germline-derived CDR1 and CDR2 are LGHNA and YSLEER. V lost 0 bases to trimming and J lost 6 bases; unmatched junction nucleotides: 9. CDR3 DNA: TGCGCCAGCAGCCAAGAACGCGGGACAGGGTTGCCCAATGAGCAGTTCTTC. Translation gives CASSQERGTGLPNEQFF.

V usage is TRBV18 and J usage is TRBJ1-5, with D possibly matching TRBD1 (6 bases). Germline-derived CDR1 and CDR2 are KGHSH and LQKENI. The V gene lost 6 bases and the J gene lost 0 bases, with 9 bases spanning the gap. The length of the CDR3 is 14 residues. The CDR3 DNA follows: TGTGCCAGCTCGACGACAGGTAGCAATCAGCCCCAGCATTTT. Translated: CASSTTGSNQPQHF.

The V call is TRBV5-4, the J call TRBJ1-3, with a weak D call TRBD1 (5 bases). CDR1 is SGHNT, CDR2 YYREEE, per germline (reference sequence). The CDR3 spans 16 residues. The V end lost 4 bases, the J end lost 0 bases, and 14 bases lay between the germline ends. The CDR3 sequence: CASSLGPLSSGNTIYF. DNA for the CDR3: TGTGCCAGCAGCCTGGGACCGCTGAGCTCTGGAAACACCATATATTTT.

The chain employs TRBV29-1 and TRBJ2-7; D is perhaps TRBD1 (6 bases). V was trimmed by 6 bases and J by 3 bases, leaving 15 bases between them. Germline lookup yields CDR1 SQVTM and CDR2 ANQGSEA. The CDR3 has 13 amino acids. CDR3: CSVAGTLVYEQYF. As DNA, the CDR3 is TGCAGCGTAGCCGGGACATTAGTCTACGAGCAGTACTTC.

The chain couples TRBV29-1 to TRBJ2-1; unclear D gene. The CDR3 totals 11 residues. The V end was cut by 6 bases, the J end by 9 bases, with 12 bases between. CDR1 is SQVTM and CDR2 is ANQGSEA in the germline V gene. CDR3 nucleotide sequence: TGCAGCGTAGCAGACCGCGGTGAGCAGTTCTTC. This encodes CSVADRGEQFF.

This sequence joins TRBV7-2 and TRBJ2-3, with D tentatively TRBD2 (6 bases). Germline V gives CDR1 SGHTA, CDR2 FQGNSA. This CDR3 is 15 amino acids long. V lost 3 bases to trimming and J lost 1 base, with 11 bases between them. The CDR3 DNA sequence: TGTGCCAGCAGCTTCCCGGGACTCCGCACAGATACGCAGTATTTT. As protein: CASSFPGLRTDTQYF.

The chain combines TRBV7-9 with TRBJ1-1; a weak D match, TRBD1 (5 bases). Germline V gives CDR1 SEHNR, CDR2 FQNEAQ (reference sequence). The germline V and J ends were trimmed by 1 base and 3 bases, with 12 bases remaining between them. CDR3 size: 15 residues. The CDR3, as DNA: TGTGCCAGCAGCTTAGTGTTCCCGGGGGACACTGAAGCTTTCTTT. Translating it yields CASSLVFPGDTEAFF.

This clone was counted at least ten times. This chain uses TRBV7-2 with TRBJ1-2; TRBD1 is a possible D gene (6 bases). The V gene's germline CDR1 is SGHTA and CDR2 FQGNSA. There are 13 residues in the CDR3. V was cut by 4 bases and J by 4 bases, with 10 bases left in between. The CDR3 is CASSSRGGYGYTF. As DNA, the CDR3 is TGTGCCAGCAGCTCCCGAGGGGGCTATGGCTACACCTTC. Using reference TRBV7-2 and TRBJ1-2 for the parts outside the CDR3, the full variable domain is GAGVSQSPSNKVTEKGKDVELRCDPISGHTALYWYRQSLGQGLEFLIYFQGNSAPDKSGLPSDRFSAERTGGSVSTLTIQRTQQEDSAVYLCASSSRGGYGYTFGSGTRLTVV.

In this sample, this clone turned up once. J is TRBJ2-4 and V is TRBV19; TRBD2 agrees at 7 bases. CDR1 LNHDA and CDR2 SQIVND come from the germline V gene (reference sequence). The CDR3 contains 19 residues. Losses at the gene ends were 7 bases for V and 0 bases for J; bases not matched to a gene: 18. In DNA form, the CDR3 reads TGTGCCAGTACGCCTGGTCATAAGGGCGGGGGTCTAGCCAAAAACATTCAGTACTTC. Translated: CASTPGHKGGGLAKNIQYF.

The V call is TRBV20-1, the J call TRBJ2-5; D is unresolved. Germline V gene lookup returns CDR1 DFQATT and CDR2 SNEGSKA (reference sequence). The V end was cut by 4 bases, the J end by 3 bases, with 6 bases between. The length of the CDR3 is 11 residues. This CDR3 reads CSANPEETQYF. DNA of the CDR3: TGCAGTGCTAATCCAGAAGAGACCCAGTACTTC.

V gene TRBV11-2 combines with J gene TRBJ2-6, with 8 positions matching TRBD2. Trimming cost V 4 bases and J 4 bases; bases outside gene matches: 12. The CDR3 is 18 amino acids. The germline V gene encodes CDR1 SGHAT and CDR2 FQNNGV. CDR3 sequence reads: CASSWTASGSIGANVLTF. The DNA of the CDR3 is TGTGCCAGCAGCTGGACCGCCAGCGGGAGTATCGGGGCCAACGTCCTGACTTTC.

V usage is TRBV5-1 and J usage is TRBJ2-1; tentative D call: TRBD1 (6 bases). Trimming removed 4 bases from V and 12 bases from J, with 20 bases in between. Germline V gives CDR1 SGHRS, CDR2 YFSETQ. This CDR3 is 14 amino acids long. In DNA, the CDR3 is TGCGCCAGCAGCCCCCGGGGCTACAGGGAAGGGCAGTTCTTC. Protein: CASSPRGYREGQFF.